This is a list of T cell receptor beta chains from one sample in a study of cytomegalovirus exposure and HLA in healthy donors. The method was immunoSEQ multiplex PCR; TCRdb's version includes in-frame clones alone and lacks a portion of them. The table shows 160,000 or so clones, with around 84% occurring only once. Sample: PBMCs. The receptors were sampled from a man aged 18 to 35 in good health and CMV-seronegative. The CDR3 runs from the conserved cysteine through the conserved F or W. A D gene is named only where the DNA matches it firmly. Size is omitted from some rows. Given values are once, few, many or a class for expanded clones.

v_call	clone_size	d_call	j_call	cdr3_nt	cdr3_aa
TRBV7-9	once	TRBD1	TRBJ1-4	TGTGCCAGCAGCCACGGGACAGGTGGTTCGGGTGAAAAACTGTTTTTT	CASSHGTGGSGEKLFF
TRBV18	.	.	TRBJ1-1	TGTGCCAGCTCACCAGGGGCCCTCACTGAAGCTTTCTTT	CASSPGALTEAFF
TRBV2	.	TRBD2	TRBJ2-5	TGTGCCAGCAGTACTAGCGGGGGGCCCAAGGAGACCCAGTACTTC	CASSTSGGPKETQYF
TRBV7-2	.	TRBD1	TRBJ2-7	TGTGCCAGCGCCAGGGGGCCGAGCTCCTACGAGCAGTACTTC	CASARGPSSYEQYF
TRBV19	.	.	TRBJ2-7	TGTGCCAGTAGTCTGGGCAAATCCTACGAGCAGTACTTC	CASSLGKSYEQYF
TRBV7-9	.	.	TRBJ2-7	TGTGCCAGCAGCTTAGGATTGGAGTCCTACGAGCAGTACTTC	CASSLGLESYEQYF
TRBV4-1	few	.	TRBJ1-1	TGCGCCAGCAGCCGAACAGGCACTTGGAACACTGAAGCTTTCTTT	CASSRTGTWNTEAFF
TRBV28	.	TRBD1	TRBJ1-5	TGTGCCAGCAGTTTGAGGGGACAGGGGATCCAGCCCCAGCATTTT	CASSLRGQGIQPQHF
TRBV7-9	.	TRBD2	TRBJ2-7	TGTTCCAGCAGCTTATACGGGGGGAGCCTCTACGAGCAGTACTTC	CSSSLYGGSLYEQYF
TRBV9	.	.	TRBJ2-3	TGTGCCAGCAGCGACTCGCGGGACGAGGGGACAGATACGCAGTATTTT	CASSDSRDEGTDTQYF
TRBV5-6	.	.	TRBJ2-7	TGTGCCAGCAGCGACCTCGGCGGGGACTACGAGCAGTACTTC	CASSDLGGDYEQYF
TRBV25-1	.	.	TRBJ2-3	TGTGCCAGCAGTGAATTCGGTAGGGAGACAGATACGCAGTATTTT	CASSEFGRETDTQYF
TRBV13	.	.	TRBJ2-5	TGTGCCAGCAGCTTAGGCTCGCGGGAGACCCAGTACTTC	CASSLGSRETQYF
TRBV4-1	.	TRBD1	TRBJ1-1	TGCGCCAGCAGCCCTTACAGGGGTAGTACTGAAGCTTTCTTT	CASSPYRGSTEAFF
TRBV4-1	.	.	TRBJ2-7	TGCGCCAGCAGCCAAGACCCTACTACGCCGGGGCAGTACTTC	CASSQDPTTPGQYF
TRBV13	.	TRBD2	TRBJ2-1	TGTGCCAGCAGCTTAGCGGGGGGGCCGTATAATGAGCAGTTCTTC	CASSLAGGPYNEQFF
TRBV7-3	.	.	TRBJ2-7	TGTGCCAGCAGCTTAGGGGGGGGGCAGGGGAGGAACGAGCAGTACTTC	CASSLGGGQGRNEQYF
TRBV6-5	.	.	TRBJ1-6	TGTGCCAGCAGCTTCCGACAGGCCGAAGCCCTCCACTTT	CASSFRQAEALHF
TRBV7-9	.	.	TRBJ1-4	TGTGCCAGCAGCTCCCCTTCCCTTGGGGAGGGGACTAATGAAAAACTGTTTTTT	CASSSPSLGEGTNEKLFF
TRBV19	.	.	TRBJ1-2	TGTGCCAGTAGTGTTCGGGACACCCCTCGAGGCTACACCTTC	CASSVRDTPRGYTF
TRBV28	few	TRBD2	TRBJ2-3	TGTGCCAGCAGGGGACTAGCGGGCGCCGCAGATACGCAGTATTTT	CASRGLAGAADTQYF
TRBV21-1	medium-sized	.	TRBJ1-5	TGTGCCAGCAGCAACAAGGGACAGGGAAGTTCTCATAGCAATCAGCCCCAGCATTTT	CASSNKGQGSSHSNQPQHF
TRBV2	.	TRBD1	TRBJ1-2	TGTGCCAGCAGCGCCCGGGACAGGGGGCAAGGAGGCTACACCTTC	CASSARDRGQGGYTF
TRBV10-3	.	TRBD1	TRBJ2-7	TGTGCCATCCGAGGGACAGGTGGCTACGAGCAGTACTTC	CAIRGTGGYEQYF
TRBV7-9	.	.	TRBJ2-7	TGTGCCAGCAGCTTAGAGCCGGGGAGGTCCTACGAGCAGTACTTC	CASSLEPGRSYEQYF
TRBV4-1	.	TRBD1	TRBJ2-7	TGCGCCAGCAGCCAATTTACTGGACAGGGGAGGGAGCAGTACTTC	CASSQFTGQGREQYF
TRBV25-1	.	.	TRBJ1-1	TGTGCCAGCAGCGTTTCCCCTACCACAGCTTTCTTT	CASSVSPTTAFF
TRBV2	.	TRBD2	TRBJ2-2	TGTGCCAGCAGGGGGACTAGCGGGGTGAGCACCGGGGAGCTGTTTTTT	CASRGTSGVSTGELFF
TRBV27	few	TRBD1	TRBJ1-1	TGTGCCAGCAGTGGGAACAGGGGAGGTGAAGCTTTCTTT	CASSGNRGGEAFF
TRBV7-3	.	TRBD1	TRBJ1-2	TGTGCCAGCAGCCCACGCAGGGGGCAGGACTATGGCTACACCTTC	CASSPRRGQDYGYTF
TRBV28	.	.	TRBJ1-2	TGTGCCAGCAGCAGGGCCGGCCGGCAGACAGGAGGTGGCTACACCTTC	CASSRAGRQTGGGYTF
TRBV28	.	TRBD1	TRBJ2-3	TGTGCCAGCAGTCCCCTGGGGACAGCAGATACGCAGTATTTT	CASSPLGTADTQYF
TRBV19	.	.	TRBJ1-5	TGTGCCAGTAGTATGGGGGCCCGGACCGCCGCTGGTCAGCCCCAGCATTTT	CASSMGARTAAGQPQHF
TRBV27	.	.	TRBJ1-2	TGTGCCAGCAGTTTACAGACAGGAGTAGGCTACACCTTC	CASSLQTGVGYTF
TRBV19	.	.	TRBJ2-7	TGTGCCAGTAGTCGGGGGGCCGGGGCGGCCTACGAGCAGTACTTC	CASSRGAGAAYEQYF
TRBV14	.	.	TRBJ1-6	TGTGCCAGCCTCACTGGGCTGGTTAATTCACCCCTCCACTTT	CASLTGLVNSPLHF
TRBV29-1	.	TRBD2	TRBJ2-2	TGCAGCGTCGCCAGCGGGAGAAGCACCGGGGAGCTGTTTTTT	CSVASGRSTGELFF
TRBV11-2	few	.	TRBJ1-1	TGTGCCAGCAGCAGACATCTCGGGAACACTGAAGCTTTCTTT	CASSRHLGNTEAFF
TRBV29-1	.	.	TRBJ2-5	TGCGGGGCGGGGGAGACCCAGTACTTC	CGAGETQYF
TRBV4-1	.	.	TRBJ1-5	TGCGCCAGCAGCCAAGAAGGACAGCGCAATCAGCCCCAGCATTTT	CASSQEGQRNQPQHF
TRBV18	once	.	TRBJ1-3	TGTGCCAGCTCACCATACGGGACATACTCTGGAAACACCATATATTTT	CASSPYGTYSGNTIYF
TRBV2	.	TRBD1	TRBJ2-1	TGTGCCAGCAGTGAGGGACAGGGCTACAATGAGCAGTTCTTC	CASSEGQGYNEQFF
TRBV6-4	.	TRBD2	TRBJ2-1	TGTGCCAGCAGTGTGGAAGCGGGAGGGAACAATGAGCAGTTCTTC	CASSVEAGGNNEQFF
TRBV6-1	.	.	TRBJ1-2	TGTGCAGGGCGGAGGGAGAGGGGCTACACCTTC	CAGRRERGYTF
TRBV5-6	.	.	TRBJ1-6	TGTGCCAGCAGCTTGCGGTCCCCGAATTCACCCCTCCACTTT	CASSLRSPNSPLHF
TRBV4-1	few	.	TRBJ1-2	TGCGCCAGCAGCTCTGGACAGCGCTATGGCTACACCTTC	CASSSGQRYGYTF
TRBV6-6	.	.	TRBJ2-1	TGTGCCAGCAGACTCCCGACAAGCAGTGGCAATGAGCAGTTCTTC	CASRLPTSSGNEQFF
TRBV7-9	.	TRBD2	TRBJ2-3	TGTGCCAGCAGCTTACCTCTTCGGACTAGCGGGCTCTGGGCGCAGTATTTT	CASSLPLRTSGLWAQYF
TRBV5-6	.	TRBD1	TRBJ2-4	TGTGCCAGCAGCACACAGGGGGGACCTCAGTACTTC	CASSTQGGPQYF
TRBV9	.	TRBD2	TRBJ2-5	TGTGCCAGCAGCGTAGGCCCAGCGGGGTTGGGAGAGACCCAGTACTTC	CASSVGPAGLGETQYF
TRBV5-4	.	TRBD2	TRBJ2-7	TGTGCCAGCAGCCCCTCTAGCGGGGTTTCCTACGAGCAGTACTTC	CASSPSSGVSYEQYF